The 27 T cell receptor beta chains listed next were all sequenced from one sample in a study of OX40 agonist ivuxolimab in advanced cancers. Sequencing was performed with immunoSEQ multiplex PCR; in TCRdb, only in-frame clones are kept and a portion is missing. The table includes about 90,000 clones, about nine tenths detected once. Source: CD4+ or CD8+ T cells sorted from blood, taken in a trial of the OX40 agonist ivuxolimab. Receptors originate from an adult with an advanced solid tumor such as melanoma, head and neck, liver or kidney cancer.

The chain uses TRBV28 and TRBJ2-1; 7 bases match TRBD2. The V gene end was trimmed by 6 bases and the J gene end by 2 bases; junction bases not matched to a gene: 10. The CDR3 extends over 16 amino acids. In germline, CDR1 is MDHEN, CDR2 SYDVKM. CDR3 sequence (DNA): TGTGCCAGCAGCAATACGGCGGGAGCGGCCTACAATGAGCAGTTCTTC. The encoded protein is CASSNTAGAAYNEQFF.

The count of this clone is one. The chain couples TRBV5-6 to TRBJ1-1; TRBD1 agrees at 11 bases. The CDR3 length is 17 residues. V trimming: 3 bases; J trimming: 1 base; junction bases outside the gene matches: 8. Germline V gives CDR1 SGHDT, CDR2 YYEEEE. This chain's CDR3 is CASSSTGTGGKNTEAFF. The DNA for the CDR3 is TGTGCCAGCAGCTCAACCGGGACAGGGGGGAAGAACACTGAAGCTTTCTTT.

The rearrangement links TRBV6-6 to TRBJ2-1; TRBD1 agrees at 9 bases. This CDR3 contains 15 residues. Germline V lookup: CDR1 MNHNY, CDR2 SVGAGI (reference sequence). With 7 bases clipped from V and 5 bases from J, the junction kept 9 bases outside the gene matches. In DNA, the CDR3 is TGTGCCAGCAAAGAACAGGGGGCAGGCGACAATGAGCAGTTCTTC. Residues: CASKEQGAGDNEQFF.

The sample holds one count of this clone. The chain employs TRBV4-3 and TRBJ2-2, with 15 bases identical to TRBD2. V was pared by 0 bases and J by 6 bases, with 8 bases of the junction left unmatched. The length of the CDR3 is 19 residues. Germline CDR1 and CDR2: LGHNA and YSLEER. The CDR3 here is CASSQDLGLAGGQAGELFF. CDR3 in DNA: TGCGCCAGCAGCCAAGATCTAGGACTAGCGGGAGGGCAGGCCGGGGAGCTGTTTTTT.

The J gene is TRBJ2-5, the V gene TRBV11-2; TRBD2 is a possible D gene (5 bases). V dropped 3 bases and J dropped 5 bases, with 16 bases sitting between them. Germline loops: CDR1 SGHAT, CDR2 FQNNGV. CDR3 length equals 15 residues. The CDR3 sequence is CASSFSRTSGETQYF. CDR3 nucleotides: TGTGCCAGCAGCTTTTCCCGGACGTCGGGGGAGACCCAGTACTTC.

This clone showed up just a few times. J is TRBJ2-7 and V is TRBV6-4; 10 positions match TRBD2. The CDR3 contains 13 residues. Germline lookup yields CDR1 MRHNA and CDR2 SNTAGT. Trimming at V came to 6 bases and at J to 5 bases, leaving 4 bases not matched to a gene. The CDR3 bases are TGTGCCAGCAGAGCGGGAGGGCCCCACGAGCAGTACTTC. It specifies CASRAGGPHEQYF.

This chain uses TRBV6-1 with TRBJ2-5, with D possibly being TRBD2 (5 bases). The germline CDR1 and CDR2 sequences are MNHNS and SASEGT. This CDR3 spans 13 amino acids. V was pared by 5 bases and J by 5 bases, with 12 bases between. DNA of the CDR3: TGTGCCAGCAGTTTGATGCGCGGGGAGACCCAGTACTTC. Amino acids: CASSLMRGETQYF.

The rearrangement uses TRBV19 and TRBJ1-2; perhaps TRBD1 as D (6 bases). V was shortened by 3 bases and J by 5 bases, with 19 bases between the two germline ends. The germline CDR1 and CDR2 sequences are LNHDA and SQIVND (reference sequence). There are 16 residues in the CDR3. The CDR3 nucleotides are TGTGCCAGTAGTATCGCGATTGGGACCAGGGGATATGGCTACACCTTC. It yields the protein CASSIAIGTRGYGYTF.

This sequence joins TRBV25-1 and TRBJ1-5; TRBD1 agrees at 7 bases. Germline CDR1 and CDR2: MGHDK and SYGVNS. This CDR3 comprises 14 residues. Trimming took 3 bases from V and 3 from J; bases not matched to a gene: 2. The CDR3, as DNA: TGTGCCAGCAGTGAGACAGGGTACAATCAGCCCCAGCATTTT. The encoded protein is CASSETGYNQPQHF.

Only a few counts were recorded for this clone. V usage is TRBV6-6 and J usage is TRBJ2-5, with D hard to call. Per the germline V gene, CDR1 is MNHNY and CDR2 is SVGAGI (reference sequence). The V and J ends lost 6 bases and 6 bases respectively, with 20 bases between them. This CDR3 comprises 15 residues. Written as DNA, the CDR3 is TGTGCCAGCAGCTCAACCCGTCCGGACCGGAAGACCCAGTACTTC. Its protein is CASSSTRPDRKTQYF.

The chain recombines TRBV7-9 with TRBJ2-2; perhaps TRBD1 as D (6 bases). Germline V lookup: CDR1 SEHNR, CDR2 FQNEAQ (reference sequence). CDR3 size: 16 residues. Trimming left V 5 bases short and J 3 bases short, with 16 bases between. CDR3 bases: TGTGCCAGCAGCCCGCGAGGGGGAGCGGACACCGGGGAGCTGTTTTTT. It specifies CASSPRGGADTGELFF.

This rearrangement joins TRBV7-6 to TRBJ2-5, with D tentatively TRBD1 (6 bases). Germline CDR1 reads SGHVS; CDR2 reads FNYEAQ. The V gene lost 1 base and the J gene lost 4 bases, with 13 bases spanning the gap. This CDR3 contains 15 residues. CDR3 sequence reads: CASSLDRASGETQYF. CDR3 DNA: TGTGCCAGCAGCTTAGACAGGGCGTCGGGAGAGACCCAGTACTTC.

This clone has a single count. The CDR3 DNA reads TGTGCCTGGAGCCCGACAGGGGTAGATACGCAGTATTTT. Its translation: CAWSPTGVDTQYF. V gene TRBV30 combines with J gene TRBJ2-3; 8 bases align to TRBD1. The CDR3 spans 13 residues. Germline values: CDR1 GTSNPN, CDR2 SVGIG (reference sequence). J gave up 5 bases and V 3 bases, and 4 bases lay outside the gene matches. Full variable domain (remainder filled in from reference TRBV30 and TRBJ2-3): SQTIHQWPATLVQPVGSPLSLECTVEGTSNPNLYWYRQAAGRGLQLLFYSVGIGQISSEVPQNLSASRPQDRQFILSSKKLLLSDSGFYLCAWSPTGVDTQYFGPGTRLTVL.

The chain employs TRBV7-7 and TRBJ2-5; D is perhaps TRBD2 (6 bases). The V end lost 0 bases, the J end lost 5 bases, and 10 bases lay between the germline ends. From germline, CDR1 is SSHAT and CDR2 FNYEAQ (reference sequence). There are 14 residues in the CDR3. CDR3 amino acids: CASSLAGGAETQYF. In DNA, the CDR3 is TGTGCCAGCAGCTTAGCCGGGGGAGCGGAGACCCAGTACTTC.

V is TRBV19 and J is TRBJ2-6, with D unresolved. Trimming took off 9 bases at V and 1 base at J, with 13 bases between the two ends. This CDR3 has 15 amino acids. Germline V gene sequence: CDR1 LNHDA, CDR2 SQIVND (reference sequence). The CDR3 here is CASFSGGSGANVLTF. CDR3 sequence (DNA): TGTGCCAGCTTCTCGGGCGGTTCTGGGGCCAACGTCCTGACTTTC.

This clone was picked up one time. This chain uses TRBV5-1 with TRBJ2-6; possible D gene TRBD1, 5 bases. This CDR3 is 16 amino acids long. Germline CDR1 is SGHRS and CDR2 is YFSETQ. V was clipped by 0 bases and J by 4 bases, with 11 bases between them. The CDR3, as DNA: TGCGCCAGCAGCTTGGTAGGTGGGGCCGGGGCCAACGTCCTGACTTTC. Translated, it gives CASSLVGGAGANVLTF. Based on the CDR3 plus reference TRBV5-1 and TRBJ2-6, the full variable domain is KAGVTQTPRYLIKTRGQQVTLSCSPISGHRSVSWYQQTPGQGLQFLFEYFSETQRNKGNFPGRFSGRQFSNSRSEMNVSTLELGDSALYLCASSLVGGAGANVLTFGAGSRLTVL.

The chain has TRBV7-2 and TRBJ2-1; no clear D. This CDR3 spans 15 amino acids. Trimming stripped 1 base from V and 4 bases from J, with 11 bases between. Germline loops: CDR1 SGHTA, CDR2 FQGNSA. Here the CDR3 DNA reads TGTGCCAGCAGCTTAGTCGGTCTCGGTTACAATGAGCAGTTCTTC. It codes for CASSLVGLGYNEQFF.

This clone was counted only a few times. This sequence joins TRBV16 and TRBJ1-2; no firm D call. With 4 bases removed from V and 7 bases from J, the gap between germline ends came to 13 bases. This CDR3 has 13 residues. CDR1 is KGHSY and CDR2 is FQNENV in the germline V gene. In DNA form, the CDR3 reads TGTGCCAGCAGCCTTGACCGCCAGGCTGGCTACACCTTC. Translated: CASSLDRQAGYTF.

The chain employs TRBV9 and TRBJ2-1; D possibly uses TRBD1 or TRBD2 (6 bases each). This CDR3 is 15 amino acids long. V was trimmed by 4 bases and J by 5 bases, leaving 16 bases between them. Germline V gene lookup returns CDR1 SGDLS and CDR2 YYNGEE. CDR3 sequence: CASSPRLGGNNEQFF. In DNA form, the CDR3 reads TGTGCCAGCAGCCCTCGACTAGGGGGAAACAATGAGCAGTTCTTC.

The chain carries TRBV11-1 and TRBJ2-2, with D perhaps matching TRBD1 (5 bases). Germline V lookup: CDR1 SGHAT, CDR2 FQDESV (reference sequence). The CDR3 loop spans 17 amino acids. Trimming pared 1 base from V and 5 bases from J, leaving 17 bases between. The CDR3 sequence: CASSLGGGAKRTGELFF. Here the CDR3 DNA reads TGTGCCAGCAGCTTAGGGGGCGGTGCTAAGAGAACCGGGGAGCTGTTTTTT. Combining the CDR3 with reference TRBV11-1 and TRBJ2-2 gives the whole variable domain EAEVAQSPRYKITEKSQAVAFWCDPISGHATLYWYRQILGQGPELLVQFQDESVVDDSQLPKDRFSAERLKGVDSTLKIQPAELGDSAMYLCASSLGGGAKRTGELFFGEGSRLTVL.

This clone appeared a few times. V is TRBV28 and J is TRBJ2-7, with D possibly called TRBD1 or TRBD2 (5 bases each). The CDR3 length is 15 residues. Deletions cut 2 bases from V and 2 bases from J, with 13 bases between. The germline CDR1 and CDR2 sequences are MDHEN and SYDVKM. Here the CDR3 DNA reads TGTGCCAGCAGTTTACGAGGGGAGTTCCCCTACGAGCAGTACTTC. Protein product: CASSLRGEFPYEQYF.

The chain recombines TRBV14 with TRBJ2-1; possibly TRBD2 for D (6 bases). The CDR3 is 16 residues long. Trimming left V 2 bases short and J 2 bases short, with 13 bases between. CDR1 and CDR2 from the germline V gene are SGHDN and FVKESK. CDR3 sequence: CASSQTGTPPYNEQFF. The DNA of the CDR3 is TGTGCCAGCAGCCAAACCGGGACTCCCCCCTACAATGAGCAGTTCTTC.

V gene TRBV6-1 combines with J gene TRBJ1-5, with 7 bases identical to TRBD1. The germline gives CDR1 MNHNS, CDR2 SASEGT. V trimming: 7 bases; J trimming: 4 bases; junction bases outside the gene matches: 10. The CDR3 length is 15 residues. CDR3 sequence: CASTRDSSTNQPQHF. The DNA for the CDR3 is TGTGCCAGCACCCGGGACAGTAGCACTAATCAGCCCCAGCATTTT.

The V and J genes are TRBV10-1 and TRBJ2-2; D remains unclear. Germline CDR1 and CDR2: WNHNN and SYGVQD (reference sequence). V was cut by 0 bases and J by 1 base, with 18 bases left in between. The CDR3 has 19 residues. CDR3 sequence reads: CASSESYAGAEKNTGELFF. The CDR3 region has the DNA TGCGCCAGCAGTGAGTCCTATGCTGGCGCGGAGAAGAACACCGGGGAGCTGTTTTTT.

The J gene is TRBJ1-4, the V gene TRBV5-4; TRBD1 matches at 10 bases. CDR1 SGHNT and CDR2 YYREEE come from the germline V gene (reference sequence). This CDR3 is built from 14 residues. Trimming at V came to 6 bases and at J to 8 bases, leaving 7 bases not matched to a gene. CDR3 protein: CASTSDRGREKLFF. Written as DNA, the CDR3 is TGTGCCAGCACCTCGGACAGGGGGAGGGAAAAACTGTTTTTT.

The chain uses TRBV5-1 and TRBJ1-1; weak D call: TRBD1 (5 bases). The germline V gene has CDR1 SGHRS and CDR2 YFSETQ. Trimming removed 4 bases from V and 2 bases from J, with 21 bases in between. The CDR3 has 17 amino acids. The CDR3 nucleotides read TGCGCCAGCAGCGGAAATACAGCGAGGGGTATTAACACTGAAGCTTTCTTT. Translation: CASSGNTARGINTEAFF.

The rearrangement joins TRBV11-2 to TRBJ1-1, with 7 bases fitting TRBD1. The germline V gene has CDR1 SGHAT and CDR2 FQNNGV. The CDR3 is 18 residues long. V shed 3 bases, J shed 8 bases, and the junction held 21 bases outside the gene matches. The CDR3 loop reads CASSLDRHKGVASAEAFF. The CDR3 DNA is TGTGCCAGCAGCTTGGACAGGCATAAAGGCGTCGCCTCCGCCGAAGCTTTCTTT.